Listed here is a single TCR beta chain. Its antigen is currently unknown. Only Caucasian adults living in Nashville, Tennessee served as donors. CD45RA+ naive and CD45RA-negative memory subsets were separated from CD4+ cells. Germline-derived CDR1 and CDR2 are MNHEY and SMNVEV (reference sequence). The CDR3 contains 16 residues. Between the trimmed V and J ends, which lost 5 bases and 7 bases, there was a span of 24 bases. Here immunoSEQ multiplex PCR was the method, and the copy in TCRdb shows in-frame clones only, minus some. The sample consists of 2 million to 3 million clones, 93% of them appearing once. These data come from a study of shared clonotypes between healthy human individuals. Overall study: Donors had three CD4 naive, three CD4 memory, two CD8 naive and one CD8 memory plate apiece. Findings and caveats of the study: Non-shared clonotypes were found to have lower generation probabilities than the clonotypes that were shared by all four of the sorted-subset donors.

Material: naive CD4+ T cells from PBMCs. Subset meaning: CD45RA+ positively selected. The V gene is TRBV27, the J gene TRBJ2-7; D is unresolved. This TCR came from a man younger than 35 in good health. Some clones in this sample may be carry-over from other donors' samples. DNA of the CDR3: TGTGCCAGCAGTCCCCCCCCCGGCAGCCCTCGCCGGGAGCAGTACTTC. It specifies CASSPPPGSPRREQYF.